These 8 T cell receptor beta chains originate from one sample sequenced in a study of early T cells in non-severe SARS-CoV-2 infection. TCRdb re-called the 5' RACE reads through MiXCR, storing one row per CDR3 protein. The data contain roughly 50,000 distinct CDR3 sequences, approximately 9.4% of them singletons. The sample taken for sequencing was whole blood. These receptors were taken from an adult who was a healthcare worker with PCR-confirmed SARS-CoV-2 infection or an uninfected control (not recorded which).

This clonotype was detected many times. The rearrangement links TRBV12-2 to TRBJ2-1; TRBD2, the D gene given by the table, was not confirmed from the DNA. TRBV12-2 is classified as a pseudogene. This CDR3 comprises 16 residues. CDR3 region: CASRLTGLAGCYEQFF. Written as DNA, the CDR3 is TGTGCAAGTCGCTTAACCGGACTAGCGGGATGTTATGAGCAGTTCTTC.

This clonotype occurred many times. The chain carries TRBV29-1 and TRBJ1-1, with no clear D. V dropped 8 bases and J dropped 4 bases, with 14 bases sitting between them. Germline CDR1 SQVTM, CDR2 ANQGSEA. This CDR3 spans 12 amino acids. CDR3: CSILGGATEAFF. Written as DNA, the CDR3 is TGCAGCATCCTCGGAGGCGCCACTGAAGCTTTCTTT.

The CDR3 region has the DNA TGTGCCAGCAGCCAAGAAACCGGAGTGAACACTGAAGCTTTCTTT. Protein sequence: CASSQETGVNTEAFF. The rearrangement joins TRBV14 to TRBJ1-1; no clear D gene. V gave up 0 bases and J gave up 0 bases, with 8 bases separating them. Germline V CDR1 and CDR2: SGHDN, FVKESK. This CDR3 spans 15 amino acids.

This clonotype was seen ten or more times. The CDR3 protein is CASRHGGRVHEKLFF. The CDR3 DNA reads as TGTGCCAGCAGACACGGGGGACGGGTGCATGAAAAACTGTTTTTT. This sequence joins TRBV2 and TRBJ1-4; TRBD1 might be the D (5 bases). Trimming stripped 6 bases from V and 6 bases from J, with 17 bases between. The V gene's germline CDR1 is SNHLY and CDR2 FYNNEI. The CDR3 runs to 15 residues. Combining the CDR3 with reference TRBV2 and TRBJ1-4 gives the whole variable domain EPEVTQTPSHQVTQMGQEVILRCVPISNHLYFYWYRQILGQKVEFLVSFYNNEISEKSEIFDDQFSVERPDGSNFTLKIRSTKLEDSAMYFCASRHGGRVHEKLFFGSGTQLSVL.

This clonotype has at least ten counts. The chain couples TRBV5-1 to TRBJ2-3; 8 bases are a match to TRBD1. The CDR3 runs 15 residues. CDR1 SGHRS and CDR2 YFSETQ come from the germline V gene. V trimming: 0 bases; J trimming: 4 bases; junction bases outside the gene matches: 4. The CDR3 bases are TGCGCCAGCAGCTTGGACAGGGGGATCGCAGATACGCAGTATTTT. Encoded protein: CASSLDRGIADTQYF.

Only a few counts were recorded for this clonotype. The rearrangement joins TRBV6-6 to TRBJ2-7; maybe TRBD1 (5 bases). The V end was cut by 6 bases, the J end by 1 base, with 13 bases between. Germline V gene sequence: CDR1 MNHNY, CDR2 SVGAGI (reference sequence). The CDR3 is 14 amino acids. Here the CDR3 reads CASSLTDTSYEQYF. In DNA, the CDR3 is TGTGCCAGCAGCCTAACGGACACATCCTACGAGCAGTACTTC.

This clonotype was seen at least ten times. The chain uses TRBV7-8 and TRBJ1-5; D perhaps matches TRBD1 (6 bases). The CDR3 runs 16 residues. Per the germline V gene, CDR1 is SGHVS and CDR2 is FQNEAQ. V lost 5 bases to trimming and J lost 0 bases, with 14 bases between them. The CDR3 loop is CASSLRQENSNQPQHF. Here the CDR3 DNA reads TGTGCCAGCAGCCTAAGACAGGAAAATAGCAATCAGCCCCAGCATTTT.

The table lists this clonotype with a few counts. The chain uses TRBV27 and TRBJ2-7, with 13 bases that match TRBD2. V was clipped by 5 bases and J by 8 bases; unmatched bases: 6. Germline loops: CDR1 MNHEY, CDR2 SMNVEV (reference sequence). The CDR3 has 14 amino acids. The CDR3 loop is CASSPGLAGVKQYF. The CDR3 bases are TGTGCCAGCAGTCCCGGACTAGCGGGAGTCAAGCAGTACTTC.